Listed below are T cell receptor beta chains from one sample, sequenced in a study of glioma-infiltrating T cells. MiXCR was run by TCRdb on the multiplex PCR reads, yielding one entry per CDR3 protein. This table holds roughly 350,000 distinct CDR3 sequences, 35% to 45% found once. The sample was glioma tissue, nonneoplastic brain tissue, or PBMCs (not recorded which). The source is a human donor with low-grade glioma or glioblastoma, undergoing nonglioma brain surgery, or in good health (not recorded which). Both conserved end residues are part of each CDR3. D genes are given only for firm matches. Clone size, where shown, is once, few, many, or a class for clones that have expanded.

V gene	D gene	clone size	J gene	CDR3 protein	CDR3 DNA
TRBV6-2/TRBV6-3	TRBD2	many	TRBJ2-7	CASSPRREWAYEQYF	TGTGCCAGCAGCCCGAGGCGGGAGTGGGCCTACGAGCAGTACTTC
TRBV28	TRBD1	few	TRBJ1-5	CASSRQGSNQSQHF	TGTGCCAGCAGCCGACAGGGTTCTAACCAGTCCCAGCATTTT
TRBV7-2	TRBD1	.	TRBJ1-1	CASSSRDRGWEVTEAFF	TGTGCCAGCAGCTCCCGGGACAGGGGATGGGAAGTGACTGAAGCTTTCTTT
TRBV20-1	TRBD2	few	TRBJ2-1	CSALGLAGGRSYNEQFF	TGCAGTGCTTTGGGACTAGCGGGAGGGCGATCCTACAATGAGCAGTTCTTC
TRBV12-3/TRBV12-4	.	.	TRBJ1-2	CASSQKGVNGYTF	TGTGCCAGCAGCCAAAAGGGGGTGAATGGCTACACCTTC
TRBV28	.	.	TRBJ1-1	CASSYSAENTEALF	TGTGCCAGCAGTTACTCTGCGGAGAACACTGAAGCTCTCTTT
TRBV7-9	.	.	TRBJ1-1	CASSPARRPEAFF	TGTGCCAGCAGCCCGGCCAGGCGGCCTGAAGCTTTCTTT
TRBV7-8	TRBD1	.	TRBJ2-7	CASSTRWGTVVGEQYF	TGTGCCAGCAGTACTAGATGGGGGACAGTCGTAGGCGAGCAGTACTTC
TRBV24-1	.	few	TRBJ2-2	CATSPFPGELFF	TGTGCCACCAGCCCGTTCCCCGGGGAGCTGTTTTTT
TRBV7-3	.	.	TRBJ2-2	CASSLNPQTNTGELFF	TGTGCCAGCAGCTTAAATCCCCAGACGAACACCGGGGAGCTGTTTTTT
TRBV7-3	.	.	TRBJ2-3	CASSLTGSGDTQYF	TGTGCCAGCAGCTTAACAGGATCTGGGGATACGCAGTATTTT
TRBV3-1	TRBD2	.	TRBJ2-5	CASSQEGASGSHLVETQYF	TGTGCCAGCAGCCAGGAGGGGGCTAGCGGGAGCCACTTGGTTGAGACCCAGTACTTC
TRBV27	.	few	TRBJ2-2	CASTPLGGRTGELFF	TGTGCCAGCACCCCCTTGGGGGGGCGCACCGGGGAGCTGTTTTTT
TRBV27	.	few	TRBJ2-1	CASSPLAVSYNERFF	TGTGCCAGCAGTCCTCTCGCGGTCTCCTACAATGAGCGGTTCTTC
TRBV27	.	many	TRBJ1-5	CASNPNGFGGNQPQHF	TGTGCCAGCAACCCAAACGGGTTTGGTGGCAATCAGCCCCAGCATTTT
TRBV24-1	TRBD2	.	TRBJ2-7	CATESSGDDEQYF	TGTGCCACGGAATCTAGCGGGGATGATGAGCAGTACTTC
TRBV20-1	.	.	TRBJ2-1	CSASNRRRHNEQFF	TGCAGTGCTAGCAACAGGCGACGGCACAATGAGCAGTTCTTC
TRBV27	.	.	TRBJ2-7	CASSLLSLRQVLSYEQYF	TGTGCCAGCAGTTTATTATCCCTACGACAGGTCCTCTCCTACGAGCAGTACTTC
TRBV27	TRBD1	.	TRBJ2-3	CATSDVRTGRTDTQYF	TGTGCCACCAGTGATGTGCGGACAGGGAGGACAGATACGCAGTATTTT